The clone carrying this T cell receptor beta chain has ten or more counts. Its cognate antigen is unknown. The sample is drawn from a study of neurological immune-mediated disorders. Study-wide findings and caveats: Whereas HTLV-1-associated myelopathy showed the most TCR clonal expansion, multiple sclerosis showed the least, with levels below those of healthy controls. Neither clinical nor MRI features were associated with the multiple sclerosis repertoire cluster.

This CDR3 comprises 15 residues. Germline values: CDR1 DFQATT, CDR2 SNEGSKA (reference sequence). V lost 5 bases, J lost 3 bases, and 20 bases lay in between. Synthesis of cDNA used 5'RACE (with 10-nucleotide random UMIs). One entry per CDR3 protein, called by TCRdb with MiXCR from the 5' RACE reads. In the table there are about 33,000 distinct CDR3 sequences, approximately 1.4% of which are singletons. The unsorted libraries originated from 2 million PBMCs that had been stored at -80 C. The source is a woman in her 30s with multiple sclerosis. Material for sequencing was PBMCs. The chain uses TRBV20-1 and TRBJ2-7, with D possibly TRBD2 on 6 matching bases. CDR3 nucleotides: TGCAGTGCTTCCAGCCTCGGGGGATCCGACTACGAGCAGTACTTC. Amino acid sequence: CSASSLGGSDYEQYF.